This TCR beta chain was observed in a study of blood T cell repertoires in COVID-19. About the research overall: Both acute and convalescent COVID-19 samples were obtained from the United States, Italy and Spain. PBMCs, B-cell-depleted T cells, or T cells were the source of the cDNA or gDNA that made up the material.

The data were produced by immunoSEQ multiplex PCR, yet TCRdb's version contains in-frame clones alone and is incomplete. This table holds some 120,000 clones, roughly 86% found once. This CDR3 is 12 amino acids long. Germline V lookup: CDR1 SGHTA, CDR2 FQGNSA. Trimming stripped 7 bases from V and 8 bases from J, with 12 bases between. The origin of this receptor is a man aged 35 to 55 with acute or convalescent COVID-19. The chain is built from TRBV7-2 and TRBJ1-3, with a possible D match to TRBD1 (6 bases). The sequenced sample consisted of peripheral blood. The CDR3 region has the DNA TGTGCCAGCACCCTACAGGGATACACCATATATTTT. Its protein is CASTLQGYTIYF.